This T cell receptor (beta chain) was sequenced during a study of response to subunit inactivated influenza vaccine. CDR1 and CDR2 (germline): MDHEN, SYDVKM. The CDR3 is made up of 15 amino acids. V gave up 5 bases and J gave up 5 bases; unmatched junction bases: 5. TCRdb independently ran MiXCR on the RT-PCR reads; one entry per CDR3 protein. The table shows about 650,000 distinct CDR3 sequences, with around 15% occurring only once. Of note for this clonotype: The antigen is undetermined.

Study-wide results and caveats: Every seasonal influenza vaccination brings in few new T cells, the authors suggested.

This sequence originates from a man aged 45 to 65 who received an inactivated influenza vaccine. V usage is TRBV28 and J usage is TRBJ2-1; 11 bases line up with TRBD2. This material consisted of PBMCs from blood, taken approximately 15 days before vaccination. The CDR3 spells CASSDGTSGNNEQFF. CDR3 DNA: TGTGCCAGCAGTGATGGGACTAGCGGAAACAATGAGCAGTTCTTC. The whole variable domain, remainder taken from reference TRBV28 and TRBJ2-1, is DVKVTQSSRYLVKRTGEKVFLECVQDMDHENMFWYRQDPGLGLRLIYFSYDVKMKEKGDIPEGYSVSREKKERFSLILESASTNQTSMYLCASSDGTSGNNEQFFGPGTRLTVL.